This T cell receptor (beta chain) was profiled in a study of cytomegalovirus exposure and HLA in healthy donors. Whole-study results and caveats: It was taken for granted in presence/absence analyses that sequencing depth across donors was roughly uniform.

About this clone itself: The antigen is unknown.

With V trimmed by 0 bases and J by 0 bases, 9 bases remained unmatched. From germline, CDR1 is LGHNA and CDR2 YNFKEQ. This CDR3 spans 19 amino acids. The PCR employed 60 Vbeta primers together with 13 Jbeta primers. Measured with immunoSEQ multiplex PCR; TCRdb has only the in-frame clones, and not every one. The sample lists tens of thousands of clones; about three quarters were seen once. The chain carries TRBV4-2 and TRBJ1-2; 11 bases are shared with TRBD1. The source material was PBMCs. The clonotype comes from a female donor in good health and CMV-seronegative. The CDR3 loop reads CASSQDRRTGGTANYGYTF. CDR3 sequence (DNA): TGTGCCAGCAGCCAAGATAGGCGGACAGGGGGCACAGCTAACTATGGCTACACCTTC.